The clone carrying this T cell receptor (beta chain) was seen just once. The germline V gene has CDR1 SEHNR and CDR2 FQNEAQ (reference sequence). V dropped 4 bases and J dropped 7 bases, with 8 bases sitting between them. The CDR3 is 13 residues long. Authors' methods: How many nucleated cells were present was estimated from reference gene primer amplification. Profiling relied on immunoSEQ multiplex PCR, and the TCRdb table lists in-frame clones only, not all of them. V, J and clone size reflect that table, while D and trimming were determined from the DNA. This sample has around 70,000 clones, with 60% to 85% found just once. These data are taken from a study of blood T cell repertoires in COVID-19. Overall study: The United States, Italy and Spain were the sources of the acute and convalescent COVID-19 samples. Sample material is recorded as cDNA or gDNA derived from T cells, B-cell-depleted T cells, or PBMCs.

This receptor was taken from a human donor in a cohort sampled during active COVID-19. The gene calls are TRBV7-9 and TRBJ1-6, with D uncertain. The source material was peripheral blood. The CDR3 coding sequence is TGTGCCAGCAGCTCCGGGGTAAATTCACCCCTCCACTTT. Protein product: CASSSGVNSPLHF.